Listed below are T cell receptor beta chains from one sample, sequenced in a study of T-cell memory formation after mild COVID-19. TCRdb passed the 5' RACE reads through MiXCR, listing each CDR3 protein once. The sample consists of some 65,000 distinct CDR3 sequences, approximately 15% of them appearing once. The sequenced sample was PBMCs or a T cell subset sorted from them (not recorded which). Every receptor here comes from an adult woman who had mild COVID-19 (a few samples of this study predate the infection). Cell type and time point are not known. Both conserved end residues are part of each CDR3. Fields, in order: J gene, D gene, clone size, V gene, CDR3 DNA, CDR3 protein. A D gene is named only where the DNA matches it firmly. The size entry is marked missing in some rows and otherwise reads once, few, many or a size class.

TRBJ2-3 | TRBD2 | NA | TRBV5-1 | TGCGCCAGCAGCTTGGAACTAGCGGGATCAGATACGCAGTATTTT | CASSLELAGSDTQYF
TRBJ2-3 | TRBD1 | few | TRBV5-1 | TGCGCCAGCAGCTTGGCCCAGACAGGGCGGAATACGCAGTATTTT | CASSLAQTGRNTQYF
TRBJ2-2 | NA | NA | TRBV15 | TGTGCCACCCTTCCGAGACGGGACACCGGGGAGCTGTTTTTT | CATLPRRDTGELFF
TRBJ2-2 | NA | NA | TRBV20-1 | TGCAGTGCTAGAGATAGCGGCGGGGGCTTCGCCGGGGAGCTGTTTTTT | CSARDSGGGFAGELFF
TRBJ2-1 | NA | NA | TRBV15 | TGTGCCACCAGGAGGGCCCTCTACAATGAGCAGTTCTTC | CATRRALYNEQFF
TRBJ2-1 | TRBD1 | NA | TRBV12-3/TRBV12-4 | TGTGCCAGCGGCCCGGGACAGAGCAATGAGCAGTTCTTC | CASGPGQSNEQFF
TRBJ2-2 | TRBD1 | NA | TRBV3-1 | TGTGCCAGCAGCCAAGAATGGACAGGATTGGGCACCGGGGAGCTGTTTTTT | CASSQEWTGLGTGELFF
TRBJ2-3 | TRBD2 | few | TRBV6-5 | TGTGCCAGCAGTTACTATGGGACTAGCGGGAGTAAATATACGCAGTATTTT | CASSYYGTSGSKYTQYF
TRBJ2-5 | NA | NA | TRBV24-1 | TGTGCCACCAGTGATTTAGGGGAGGCACAAGAGACCCAGTACTTC | CATSDLGEAQETQYF
TRBJ2-7 | TRBD2 | NA | TRBV11-2 | TGTGCCAGCAGCTTATTTGGGCTAGCGGGACCGGGAGGGTCCTACGAGCAGTACTTC | CASSLFGLAGPGGSYEQYF
TRBJ2-1 | TRBD2 | NA | TRBV9 | TGTGCCAGCAGCGTGCGGACTAGCGGGAGTTATGAGCAGTTCTTC | CASSVRTSGSYEQFF
TRBJ2-7 | NA | few | TRBV5-1 | TGCGCCAGCAGCCTCCGGGATACAAAGGTCCACGAGCAGTACTTC | CASSLRDTKVHEQYF
TRBJ1-2 | TRBD1 | few | TRBV15 | TGTGCCACCCAAAGGGATCAGGGGGCTCGCTATGGCTACACCTTC | CATQRDQGARYGYTF
TRBJ2-3 | TRBD2 | few | TRBV18 | TGTGCCAGCTCAAGGTCGGCTAGCGGGGGCCGCACAGATACGCAGTATTTT | CASSRSASGGRTDTQYF
TRBJ2-7 | NA | few | TRBV5-1 | TGCGCCAGCAGCTTGGCCGCGGGATCCTACGAGCAGTACTTC | CASSLAAGSYEQYF
TRBJ1-3 | NA | NA | TRBV4-1 | TGCGCCAGCAGCCAGGCAGGGTCCTTCGGAAACACCATATATTTT | CASSQAGSFGNTIYF
TRBJ2-1 | TRBD2 | many | TRBV6-2/TRBV6-3 | TGTGCCAGCAGTGCAACTAGCGGCTCCTACAATGAGCAGTTCTTC | CASSATSGSYNEQFF
TRBJ2-3 | NA | NA | TRBV7-9 | TGTGCCAGCAGCTTAGACCCGACCACTAGCACAGATACGCAGTATTTT | CASSLDPTTSTDTQYF
TRBJ2-2 | TRBD1 | NA | TRBV29-1 | TGCAGCGTTGATGGCAGGGGGAGCACCGGGGAGCTGTTTTTT | CSVDGRGSTGELFF
TRBJ2-5 | TRBD2 | NA | TRBV9 | TGTGCCAGCAGCGCCTCCGGGACTAGCGGGCGCCACCAAGAGACCCAGTACTTC | CASSASGTSGRHQETQYF
TRBJ2-7 | TRBD1 | NA | TRBV5-1 | TGCGCCAGCAGCTGGGGGGACAGGGATTCATTCTACGAGCAGTACTTC | CASSWGDRDSFYEQYF
TRBJ1-2 | NA | NA | TRBV11-2 | TGTGCCAGCAGCTTAACTACTCCGGGACTTCAAAAGTCTGGCTACACCTTC | CASSLTTPGLQKSGYTF
TRBJ1-1 | NA | once | TRBV5-1 | TGCGCCAGCAGCTTGGATAGGCAGGGAATTGCTGAAGCTTTCTTT | CASSLDRQGIAEAFF
TRBJ2-2 | NA | few | TRBV5-1 | TGCGCCAGCAGCCAAGAGCAATGGAACACCGGGGAGCTGTTTTTT | CASSQEQWNTGELFF
TRBJ2-2 | NA | NA | TRBV7-8 | TGTGCCAGCAGCTTAGCATTCAACACCGGGGAGCTGTTTTTT | CASSLAFNTGELFF
TRBJ2-1 | TRBD2 | NA | TRBV7-9 | TGTGCCAGCAGCTTATCGGGGTTAGCGGGAAGCATTAAGGATGAGCAGTTCTTC | CASSLSGLAGSIKDEQFF
TRBJ2-3 | NA | NA | TRBV12-5 | TGTGCTAGTGGTTTGGCACAAACTGGACAGTTCGAAGATACGCAGTATTTT | CASGLAQTGQFEDTQYF
TRBJ2-3 | NA | once | TRBV7-8 | TGTGCCAGCAGCTTAGCCAAGGGGGGACGCGATACGCAGTATTTT | CASSLAKGGRDTQYF
TRBJ2-7 | NA | NA | TRBV29-1 | TGCAGCGTTGTGTGGAGTTACCTGCGCTCCTACGAGCAGTACTTC | CSVVWSYLRSYEQYF
TRBJ2-1 | NA | NA | TRBV4-1 | TGCGCCAGCAGCTTCCTGTCTGTAAGGTCCGACAATGAGCAGTTCTTC | CASSFLSVRSDNEQFF
TRBJ2-5 | NA | NA | TRBV4-1 | TGCGCCAGCAGCCAAGAGGGGCGCTCGGGGGAGACCCAGTACTTC | CASSQEGRSGETQYF
TRBJ2-1 | TRBD2 | NA | TRBV24-1 | TGTGCCACCAGTGATCTTAGCGGGGGGGCGGGTAATGAGCAGTTCTTC | CATSDLSGGAGNEQFF
TRBJ1-2 | NA | NA | TRBV10-3 | TGTGCCATCAGTGAGATTGAAGGGGACTATGGCTACACCTTC | CAISEIEGDYGYTF
TRBJ2-1 | TRBD2 | NA | TRBV3-1 | TGTGCCAGCAGCCACCTACTAGCGGGGGCCGCCTACAATGAGCAGTTCTTC | CASSHLLAGAAYNEQFF
TRBJ2-1 | NA | NA | TRBV12-3/TRBV12-4 | TGTGCCAGCAGGGGGGGTTTGAGGGTCAGGGATGAGCAGTTCTTC | CASRGGLRVRDEQFF
TRBJ2-1 | TRBD1 | NA | TRBV7-9 | TGTGCCAGCAGCTTAACAGGGGCGGTCAATGAGCAGTTCTTC | CASSLTGAVNEQFF
TRBJ2-1 | TRBD2 | NA | TRBV5-1 | TGCGCCAGCAGCTTGGAGAGGCGGGGGACTAGCGGATACAATGAGCAGTTCTTC | CASSLERRGTSGYNEQFF
TRBJ2-5 | NA | NA | TRBV7-9 | TGTGCCAGCAGCTTTAACAGCCAAGAGACCCAGTACTTC | CASSFNSQETQYF
TRBJ2-6 | NA | few | TRBV6-5 | TGTGCCAGCGGGGACCCCAAGAGCTCTGGGGCCAACGTCCTGACTTTC | CASGDPKSSGANVLTF
TRBJ2-3 | NA | NA | TRBV12-5 | TGTGCTAGTGGTTTGACAGGGAAAGATACGCAGTATTTT | CASGLTGKDTQYF
TRBJ1-5 | TRBD1 | few | TRBV27 | TGTGCCAGCAGCGAATATACAGGGGGCAATCAGCCCCAGCATTTT | CASSEYTGGNQPQHF